Each of the 5 T cell receptor beta chains below was sequenced from the same sample in a study of CD8+ T cells in alopecia areata. Treatment of the sample: oral pan-JAK inhibitor, 5-10 mg twice daily. cDNA prepared by RNA extraction and subsequent reverse transcription served as the template for sequencing. Measured with immunoSEQ multiplex PCR; TCRdb has only the in-frame clones, and not every one. The sample shows 180,000 or so clones, roughly half of them seen only once. The starting material was CD8+ T cells sorted from blood, obtained at roughly week 53, from a patient treated with tofacitinib. The receptor source for this set is a human donor with alopecia areata.

In this sample, this clone turned up a few times. The rearrangement joins TRBV13 to TRBJ1-5; the D is unclear. Germline CDR1 reads PRHDT; CDR2 reads FYEKMQ (reference sequence). The CDR3 sequence is 14 residues long. Between the trimmed V and J ends, which lost 4 bases and 6 bases, there was a span of 13 bases. The CDR3 is CASSSTETGQPQHF. As DNA, the CDR3 is TGTGCCAGCAGCTCGACGGAGACGGGTCAGCCCCAGCATTTT.

This chain links TRBV7-9 with TRBJ2-6, with a weak D call TRBD2 (6 bases). The ends were cut back, 3 bases at V and 1 base at J, with 16 bases in the middle. The CDR3 is 18 residues long. The germline V gene has CDR1 SEHNR and CDR2 FQNEAQ (reference sequence). The CDR3 region is CASSFPIDGLSGANVLTF. CDR3 bases: TGTGCCAGCAGCTTCCCCATTGACGGACTATCTGGGGCCAACGTCCTGACTTTC. The full variable domain, in which reference TRBV7-9 and TRBJ2-6 provide the parts outside the CDR3, is DTGVSQNPRHKITKRGQNVTFRCDPISEHNRLYWYRQTLGQGPEFLTYFQNEAQLEKSRLLSDRFSAERPKGSFSTLEIQRTEQGDSAMYLCASSFPIDGLSGANVLTFGAGSRLTVL.

The V and J genes are TRBV5-6 and TRBJ2-7; 9 positions match TRBD2. The CDR3 spans 15 residues. The V segment lost 1 base and the J segment 0 bases; nucleotides outside the gene matches: 2. Germline CDR1 SGHDT, CDR2 YYEEEE. CDR3 DNA sequence: TGTGCCAGCAGCTTGCTAGCGGGGAACTCCTACGAGCAGTACTTC. Its protein is CASSLLAGNSYEQYF.

The genes are TRBV6-5 and TRBJ2-1, with 10 bases identical to TRBD2. The V gene's germline CDR1 is MNHEY and CDR2 SVGAGI. This CDR3 has 15 amino acids. J lost 4 bases, V lost 7 bases, and 7 bases had no gene match. Written as DNA, the CDR3 is TGTGCCAGCACGTTCGTAGCGGGGGGATACAATGAGCAGTTCTTC. It specifies CASTFVAGGYNEQFF.

The CDR3 nucleotides read TGTGCCAGCAGCATCCGGGACAGAAAAGGAAACACCATATATTTT. It translates to CASSIRDRKGNTIYF. J is TRBJ1-3 and V is TRBV7-6; 7 nucleotides align to TRBD1. The junction had 8 bases not matched to a gene; V was cut back by 5 bases and J by 4 bases. Germline-derived CDR1 and CDR2 are SGHVS and FNYEAQ. The CDR3 is 15 amino acids.